Listed below are T cell receptor beta chains from one sample, sequenced in a study of blood T cell repertoires in COVID-19. TCRdb's copy holds only in-frame clones and misses some; the assay was immunoSEQ multiplex PCR. The sample contains hundreds of thousands of clones, about nine tenths of which appear only once. The material sequenced was peripheral blood. The receptors here all came from a woman aged 30 to 39 with active or convalescent COVID-19. Both conserved end residues are part of each CDR3. The order of the fields is clone size, V gene, CDR3 protein. For some rows the clone size is stated as once, few or many, or as a class when expanded; others skip it.

size: .
V: TRBV5-1
CDR3: CASSLARTGGTEAFF

size: .
V: TRBV10-1
CDR3: CASSGGGTGGAAYEQYF

size: .
V: TRBV27
CDR3: CASSWGRGRDGYTF

size: few
V: TRBV5-4
CDR3: CASSLESTAGVAYNEQFF

size: .
V: TRBV10-3
CDR3: CAISESRGNEQFF

size: .
V: TRBV19
CDR3: CASSNLADSYEQYF

size: .
V: TRBV30
CDR3: CAWSLEGTGGTDTQYF

size: .
V: TRBV6-5
CDR3: CASSYPTGGSYNEQFF

size: .
V: TRBV7-2
CDR3: CASSRTRDTEAFF

size: .
V: TRBV6-6
CDR3: CASSYSGLAGEGEQFF

size: .
V: TRBV15
CDR3: CATSRDQTSGGYTGELFF

size: few
V: TRBV19
CDR3: CASSILGQGVREQYF

size: .
V: TRBV2
CDR3: CASTQGPNTEAFF

size: .
V: TRBV5-1
CDR3: CASSGGSSGANVLTF

size: .
V: TRBV5-4
CDR3: CASTNSGGHVYGYTF

size: .
V: TRBV7-2
CDR3: CASSLAIAGGPDNEQFF

size: .
V: TRBV2
CDR3: CASTTDRTLLYEQYF

size: .
V: TRBV10-3
CDR3: CAISKTSPGGTGRNTGELFF

size: .
V: TRBV29-1
CDR3: CSVEDLTGSSGNTIYF

size: .
V: TRBV19
CDR3: CASSTRLEAGELFF

size: .
V: TRBV7-8
CDR3: CASSFEENYGYTF

size: .
V: TRBV5-1
CDR3: CASSLGRDRVRETQYF

size: .
V: TRBV21-1
CDR3: CASSLVQIPPLYNEQFF

size: .
V: TRBV3-1/TRBV3-2
CDR3: CASSQTGLAGANEQFF

size: .
V: TRBV5-1
CDR3: CASSVELAGVGEQFF

size: .
V: TRBV18
CDR3: CASSPTGQATGSGNQPQHF

size: .
V: TRBV24-1
CDR3: CASPWDILDNEQFF

size: .
V: TRBV30
CDR3: CAWRSGTASNQPQHF

size: .
V: TRBV5-1
CDR3: CASRGGQPSTEAFF

size: .
V: TRBV7-2
CDR3: CASSRPPDGGYGYTF

size: .
V: TRBV3-1/TRBV3-2
CDR3: CASSQGNREAFF

size: .
V: TRBV20-1
CDR3: CSASTGGGTDTQYF

size: .
V: TRBV5-3
CDR3: CARRGTSPRIQELNTGELFF

size: .
V: TRBV19
CDR3: CASSMEPKGNTEAFF

size: .
V: TRBV19
CDR3: CASSIGTGPANYGYTF

size: once
V: TRBV7-9
CDR3: CASSLASGSGEQYF

size: .
V: TRBV27
CDR3: CASSLRGYILQKGDYGYTF

size: once
V: TRBV27
CDR3: CASSNYEKLFF

size: .
V: TRBV19
CDR3: CASSIAAGAHSIIAKNIQYF

size: .
V: TRBV11-1
CDR3: CASSSGQVATNEKLFF

size: .
V: TRBV12-3/TRBV12-4
CDR3: CASSLDIGAFF

size: once
V: TRBV2
CDR3: CASSVQGLQYEKLFF

size: .
V: TRBV5-6
CDR3: CASSLAGQGYEKLFF

size: .
V: TRBV6-5
CDR3: CASSYSRGLSTEAFF

size: .
V: TRBV10-2
CDR3: CASSDTGLIYEQYF

size: .
V: TRBV5-1
CDR3: CASSRGGPNLYGYTF

size: .
V: TRBV10-1
CDR3: CASSAGNTEAFF

size: .
V: TRBV7-8
CDR3: CASSSTASTDTQYF

size: .
V: TRBV3-1/TRBV3-2
CDR3: CASSLGTGFGEAFF

size: .
V: TRBV2
CDR3: CASSGGETQYF

size: few
V: TRBV10-2
CDR3: CASSERGVLEAFF

size: .
V: TRBV11-3
CDR3: CASSPSTGTSGIVEQFF

size: .
V: TRBV15
CDR3: CATSRDPAATNYGYTF

size: once
V: TRBV6-6
CDR3: CASSYAGGGGYTF

size: .
V: TRBV7-8
CDR3: CASSLGGGGEEAFF

size: .
V: TRBV5-5
CDR3: CASSLWAGSGEQYF

size: .
V: TRBV5-1
CDR3: CASSQRQVNTEAFF

size: .
V: TRBV29-1
CDR3: CSVDLAAGSEQYF

size: .
V: TRBV19
CDR3: CASTRGIGNLQPQHF